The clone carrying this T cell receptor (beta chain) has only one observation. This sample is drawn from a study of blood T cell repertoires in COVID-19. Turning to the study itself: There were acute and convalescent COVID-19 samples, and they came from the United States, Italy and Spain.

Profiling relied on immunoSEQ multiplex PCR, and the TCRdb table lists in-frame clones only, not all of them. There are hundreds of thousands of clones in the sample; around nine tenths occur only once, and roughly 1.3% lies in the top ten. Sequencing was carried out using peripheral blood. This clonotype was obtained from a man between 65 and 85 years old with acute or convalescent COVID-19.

In DNA form, the CDR3 reads TGTGCCAGCAGTTACTCGGCAGGGATGTACTATGGCTACACCTTC. This codes for CASSYSAGMYYGYTF. The chain carries TRBV6-5 and TRBJ1-2; weak D call: TRBD1 (5 bases). This CDR3 contains 15 residues. V lost 0 bases and J 3 bases, leaving 11 bases between the germline ends. Germline V lookup: CDR1 MNHEY, CDR2 SVGAGI.